This TCR beta chain was observed in a study of shared clonotypes between healthy human individuals. Deep-level settings were used for running the assay. Authors' processing steps: ImmunoSEQ yielded junction-only sequences lacking quality scores, so filtering differed. Profiled with immunoSEQ multiplex PCR; TCRdb holds only in-frame clones, not every one. V and J calls and clone size are those listed in that table; D and trimming were worked out from the DNA. Here the sample spans around 330,000 clones, approximately 79% being singletons. From germline, CDR1 is MNHEY and CDR2 SVGAGI. The CDR3 consists of 14 residues. The V gene end was trimmed by 5 bases and the J gene end by 2 bases; junction bases not matched to a gene: 1. Recent vaccinations or acute infections were absent in the healthy HIV-negative adult donors. Negatively enriched CD4+ T cells were divided by CD45RA into naive and memory.

What was sequenced was memory CD4+ T cells sorted from blood. Subset given: CD45RA-negative fraction. The chain links TRBV6-5 to TRBJ1-5, with 9 bases that match TRBD1. The sequence was collected from a young man in good health. The CDR3 DNA reads as TGTGCCAGCAGTACAGGGGGCCGCAATCAGCCCCAGCATTTT. Translation: CASSTGGRNQPQHF.